One sample yielded the 20 T cell receptor beta chains listed below, sequenced in a study of shared clonotypes between healthy human individuals. Data came from immunoSEQ multiplex PCR; TCRdb stores just in-frame clones and leaves some out. The sample lists about 580,000 clones, 98% occurring once. Naive CD8 cells comprised CD45RO-negative, CCR7-positively selected cells, excluding terminally differentiated effector memory CD45RA+ cells. Sequencing input: naive CD8+ T cells sorted from blood. All receptors come from a man between 25 and 39 years old in good health.

The chain employs TRBV7-9 and TRBJ2-1; D unclear. Germline CDR1 and CDR2: SEHNR and FQNEAQ (reference sequence). The CDR3 runs to 15 residues. V gave up 1 base and J gave up 0 bases, with 7 bases separating them. The CDR3 region has the DNA TGTGCCAGCAGCTTAGAGGAGAGCTCCTACAATGAGCAGTTCTTC. This sequence encodes CASSLEESSYNEQFF.

V is TRBV6-1 and J is TRBJ1-1; no reliable D call. V lost 5 bases, J lost 0 bases, and 7 bases lay in between. The CDR3 is 13 residues long. CDR1 and CDR2 (germline): MNHNS, SASEGT. Here the CDR3 reads CASSFGLNTEAFF. In DNA form, the CDR3 reads TGTGCCAGCAGTTTCGGACTGAACACTGAAGCTTTCTTT.

The chain recombines TRBV5-6 with TRBJ2-7; 11 nucleotides match TRBD1. Germline CDR1 SGHDT, CDR2 YYEEEE. The CDR3 loop spans 17 amino acids. With V trimmed by 1 base and J by 2 bases, 8 bases remained unmatched. The CDR3 region is CASSLSPGQGATYEQYF. The CDR3 DNA follows: TGTGCCAGCAGCTTGTCCCCTGGACAGGGGGCCACCTACGAGCAGTACTTC.

CDR3 sequence (DNA): TGTGCCAGCAGTTCGCCCCAGTGGGAGGGCCGGTACGAGCAGTACTTC. This codes for CASSSPQWEGRYEQYF. The chain carries TRBV27 and TRBJ2-7; 7 positions agree with TRBD2. Germline V CDR1 and CDR2: MNHEY, SMNVEV (reference sequence). The CDR3 loop spans 16 amino acids. With V trimmed by 4 bases and J by 4 bases, 13 bases remained unmatched.

V gene TRBV7-2 combines with J gene TRBJ2-7, with 8 bases aligning to TRBD2. V trimming: 5 bases; J trimming: 6 bases; junction bases outside the gene matches: 15. The CDR3 is made up of 16 amino acids. The V gene's germline CDR1 is SGHTA and CDR2 FQGNSA. The CDR3 loop reads CASSPPVRAGEVEQYF. CDR3 bases: TGTGCCAGCAGCCCCCCAGTGAGAGCGGGAGAGGTCGAGCAGTACTTC.

CDR3 bases: TGCGCCAGCAGCCCCGGGACTAGCCCCTACAATGAGCAGTTCTTC. As protein: CASSPGTSPYNEQFF. The chain has TRBV4-3 and TRBJ2-1, with 9 bases aligning to TRBD2. The CDR3 has 15 residues. The germline gives CDR1 LGHNA, CDR2 YSLEER. V shed 4 bases, J shed 2 bases, and the junction held 3 bases outside the gene matches.

The chain joins TRBV4-2 to TRBJ2-1, with a tentative D call TRBD2 (6 bases). The germline V gene has CDR1 LGHNA and CDR2 YNFKEQ. Trimming removed 1 base at V and 5 bases at J, with 6 bases between. The CDR3 length is 13 residues. This CDR3 is CASSQASDNEQFF. The CDR3 DNA follows: TGTGCCAGCAGCCAAGCTAGCGACAATGAGCAGTTCTTC.

J is TRBJ1-1 and V is TRBV15; D is ambiguous. The V and J ends lost 4 bases and 8 bases respectively, with 11 bases between them. This CDR3 comprises 12 residues. The germline CDR1 and CDR2 sequences are LNHNV and YYDKDF (reference sequence). The CDR3 DNA reads TGTGCCACCAGCAAGGCGGTAGGGGAAGCTTTCTTT. Its translation: CATSKAVGEAFF.

This rearrangement joins TRBV10-3 to TRBJ1-2; D is perhaps TRBD1 (5 bases). The CDR3 has 15 residues. Germline V gene lookup returns CDR1 ENHRY and CDR2 SYGVKD. Trimming removed 3 bases at V and 0 bases at J, with 11 bases between. CDR3 sequence reads: CAISDRQQTNYGYTF. The CDR3 bases are TGTGCCATCAGTGATCGACAGCAGACTAACTATGGCTACACCTTC.

J is TRBJ2-7 and V is TRBV13, with D possibly matching TRBD1 (6 bases). Trimming cost V 5 bases and J 0 bases, with 17 bases left between them. Per the germline V gene, CDR1 is PRHDT and CDR2 is FYEKMQ (reference sequence). The CDR3 is made up of 16 amino acids. The CDR3 DNA reads TGTGCCAGCAGCGGCGTCTCGCAGGACAGCTCCTACGAGCAGTACTTC. Translation: CASSGVSQDSSYEQYF.

The chain links TRBV27 to TRBJ2-7, with unresolved D. V lost 0 bases, J lost 0 bases, and 12 bases lay in between. In germline, CDR1 is MNHEY, CDR2 SMNVEV (reference sequence). The CDR3 totals 16 residues. The CDR3 reads CASSLSTSRLSYEQYF. In DNA form, the CDR3 reads TGTGCCAGCAGTTTATCGACGTCTAGGCTCTCCTACGAGCAGTACTTC.

The chain is built from TRBV19 and TRBJ1-2, with D perhaps TRBD1 (6 bases). The CDR3 spans 15 residues. V gave up 5 bases and J gave up 4 bases, with 17 bases separating them. The germline CDR1 and CDR2 sequences are LNHDA and SQIVND (reference sequence). This CDR3 is CASSWGGQSPYGYTF. The CDR3, as DNA: TGTGCCAGTAGTTGGGGGGGACAAAGCCCCTATGGCTACACCTTC.

Concerning this clone itself: This CDR3 is also generated by other DNA sequences in the sample. The chain has TRBV7-2 and TRBJ2-7; 7 nucleotides align to TRBD2. This CDR3 is built from 14 residues. After removal of 3 bases from V and 0 bases from J, the junction contained 2 bases not matched to a gene. Germline V gives CDR1 SGHTA, CDR2 FQGNSA. The CDR3 reads CASSLASGSYEQYF. CDR3 in DNA: TGTGCCAGCAGCTTGGCTAGCGGCTCCTACGAGCAGTACTTC.

The gene calls are TRBV5-1 and TRBJ2-1, with TRBD2 identical over 7 bases. CDR3 length equals 12 residues. The J segment lost 13 bases and the V segment lost 5 bases, leaving 9 bases of the junction unmatched. Germline V gene sequence: CDR1 SGHRS, CDR2 YFSETQ. The CDR3 spells CASRWATSDQFF. CDR3 sequence (DNA): TGCGCCAGCAGGTGGGCTACTAGCGATCAGTTCTTC.

This sequence joins TRBV5-5 and TRBJ1-1, with D unresolved. There are 13 residues in the CDR3. In germline, CDR1 is SGHKS, CDR2 YYEKEE (reference sequence). Deletions cut 0 bases from V and 4 bases from J, with 7 bases between. The CDR3 sequence is CASSLGVSTEAFF. Written as DNA, the CDR3 is TGTGCCAGCAGCTTGGGTGTGAGCACTGAAGCTTTCTTT.

The chain links TRBV7-9 to TRBJ2-7; D is unresolved. The CDR3 covers 13 residues. V gave up 3 bases and J gave up 3 bases, with 9 bases separating them. Germline V gene sequence: CDR1 SEHNR, CDR2 FQNEAQ (reference sequence). CDR3 sequence reads: CASSFRIDYEQYF. The CDR3 nucleotides read TGTGCCAGCAGCTTCCGGATTGACTACGAGCAGTACTTC. Complete variable domain (other parts from reference TRBV7-9 and TRBJ2-7): DTGVSQNPRHKITKRGQNVTFRCDPISEHNRLYWYRQTLGQGPEFLTYFQNEAQLEKSRLLSDRFSAERPKGSFSTLEIQRTEQGDSAMYLCASSFRIDYEQYFGPGTRLTVT.

V is TRBV6-5 and J is TRBJ2-1; D is ambiguous. The CDR3 is made up of 10 amino acids. CDR1 is MNHEY and CDR2 is SVGAGI in the germline V gene. V was cut by 8 bases and J by 6 bases, with 5 bases left in between. CDR3 loop: CASGINEQFF. CDR3 DNA: TGTGCCAGCGGGATCAATGAGCAGTTCTTC.

The chain combines TRBV4-1 with TRBJ1-2, with D maybe TRBD1 (5 bases). Per the germline V gene, CDR1 is MGHRA and CDR2 is YSYEKL. V lost 0 bases and J lost 0, with 14 bases in between. This CDR3 has 17 residues. CDR3 nucleotide sequence: TGCGCCAGCAGCCAAGATATGGGGCCTACCCCTAACTATGGCTACACCTTC. It is translated as CASSQDMGPTPNYGYTF.

CDR3 sequence reads: CASSLGPIRGRVGELFF. The CDR3 DNA reads TGTGCCAGCAGCTTAGGGCCGATTAGGGGGCGCGTCGGGGAGCTGTTTTTT. The chain has TRBV7-8 and TRBJ2-2, with 7 positions matching TRBD1. Germline CDR1 is SGHVS and CDR2 is FQNEAQ. The V gene end was trimmed by 1 base and the J gene end by 7 bases; junction bases not matched to a gene: 12. This CDR3 comprises 17 residues. The full variable domain, with the rest looked up from reference TRBV7-8 and TRBJ2-2, is GAGVSQSPRYKVAKRGQDVALRCDPISGHVSLFWYQQALGQGPEFLTYFQNEAQLDKSGLPSDRFFAERPEGSVSTLKIQRTQQEDSAVYLCASSLGPIRGRVGELFFGEGSRLTVL.

The chain has TRBV23-1 and TRBJ2-1; 10 bases agree with TRBD2. TRBV23-1 is known as an ORF, though its function is uncertain. The CDR3 is made up of 16 amino acids. The junction had 2 bases not matched to a gene; V was cut back by 2 bases and J by 1 base. In nucleotides, the CDR3 is TGCGCCAGCAGTCAAGGACTAGCGGTTTCCTACAATGAGCAGTTCTTC. The encoded protein is CASSQGLAVSYNEQFF.